There are a few counts of the clone carrying this T cell receptor (beta chain). This sample was included in a study of blood T cell repertoires in COVID-19. On the study more broadly: COVID-19 samples from acute and convalescent phases originated in the United States, Italy and Spain. Sample material is recorded as cDNA or gDNA derived from T cells, B-cell-depleted T cells, or PBMCs.

Germline V lookup: CDR1 SEHNR, CDR2 FQNEAQ (reference sequence). J was trimmed by 4 bases and V by 5 bases; bases with no gene match: 6. The CDR3 is 14 residues long. Authors' methods: It was from reference gene primer amplification that nucleated cell counts were estimated. The method was immunoSEQ multiplex PCR; TCRdb's version includes in-frame clones alone and lacks a portion of them. V, J and clone size derive from that table, while D and trimming were established from the DNA sequence. The data show more than 65,000 clones, roughly 80% seen once. The sequence was obtained from a woman aged 65 to 85 with acute or convalescent COVID-19. The sequenced sample was peripheral blood. The chain combines TRBV7-9 with TRBJ1-2, with 8 bases that match TRBD1. This chain's CDR3 is CASSLAGGSYGYTF. The CDR3 coding sequence is TGTGCCAGCAGCCTCGCAGGGGGCAGCTATGGCTACACCTTC.